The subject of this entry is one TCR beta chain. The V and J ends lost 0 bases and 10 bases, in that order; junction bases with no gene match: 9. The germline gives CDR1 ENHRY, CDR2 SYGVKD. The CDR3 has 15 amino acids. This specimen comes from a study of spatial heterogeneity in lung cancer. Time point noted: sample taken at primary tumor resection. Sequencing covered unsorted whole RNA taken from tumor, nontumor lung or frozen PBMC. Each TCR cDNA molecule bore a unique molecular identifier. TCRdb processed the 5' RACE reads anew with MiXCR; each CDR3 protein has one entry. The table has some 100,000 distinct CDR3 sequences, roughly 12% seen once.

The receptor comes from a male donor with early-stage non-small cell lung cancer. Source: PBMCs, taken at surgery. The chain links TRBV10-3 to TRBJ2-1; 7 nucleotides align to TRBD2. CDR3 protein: CAISESSGGKEEQFF. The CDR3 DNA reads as TGTGCCATCAGTGAGTCGTCCGGGGGGAAGGAGGAGCAGTTCTTC.